This TCR beta chain appears in the sequencing data of a study of T cell responses to AZD1222 COVID-19 vaccine. The table came from immunoSEQ multiplex PCR; TCRdb's copy has only in-frame clones and leaves some out. The sample yields about 56,000 clones, approximately 86% seen once. This CDR3 contains 14 residues. Per the germline V gene, CDR1 is MDHEN and CDR2 is SYDVKM. The germline V and J ends were trimmed by 7 bases and 9 bases, with 16 bases remaining between them. This specimen was peripheral blood, taken 28 days after the second AZD1222 dose. The sequence was collected from an adult who received the AZD1222 COVID-19 vaccine. The chain recombines TRBV28 with TRBJ1-6, with D uncertain. Here the CDR3 reads CASTPRPGGSPLHF. The CDR3 DNA is TGTGCCAGCACCCCCCGACCTGGCGGTTCACCCCTCCACTTT.